A selection of T cell receptor beta chains follows, all from one sample in a study of human T cells and chemical hapten exposure. Using its own MiXCR run on the RACE reads, TCRdb lists one record per CDR3 protein. Counted here are around 120,000 distinct CDR3 sequences, roughly an eighth occurring once; the ten biggest clones make up 0.8% to 1%. The sample in question was whole blood, obtained in connection with sensitization to the hapten diphenylcyclopropenone (DPC). The receptor source for this set is a man between 18 and 29 years old with alopecia areata. Some clones in this sample may be carry-over from other donors' samples. Both conserved end residues are part of each CDR3. Fields, in order: V gene, D gene, CDR3 length, CDR3 protein. D genes are given only for firm matches.

TRBV18 | NA | 14 | CASSERDSNQPQHF
TRBV5-1 | NA | 14 | CASSPGEQFYEQYF
TRBV20-1 | TRBD2 | 14 | CSASLAGGPETQYF
TRBV7-3 | NA | 17 | CASSLIAVGGGTDTQYF
TRBV29-1 | TRBD1 | 12 | CSGGQGVTEAFF
TRBV7-2 | TRBD2 | 17 | CASSPSGWVFLSYEQYF
TRBV3-1 | TRBD2 | 17 | CASSQDRLASSYNEQFF
TRBV28 | TRBD1 | 14 | CASGRTGGNYGYTF
TRBV4-3 | TRBD1 | 15 | CASSHGTGGNQPQHF
TRBV9 | NA | 13 | CASSSRPADTQYF
TRBV20-1 | TRBD1 | 19 | CSARDPKGADLGRNTEAFF
TRBV6-2/TRBV6-3 | NA | 16 | CASSYWGLSSYNEQFF
TRBV2 | NA | 14 | CASSVKLTGNTIYF
TRBV10-2 | TRBD1 | 14 | CASSGTGLTGELFF
TRBV6-1 | NA | 15 | CASRGRGIQAYEQYF
TRBV4-1 | NA | 16 | CASSQGDGQSTDTQYF
TRBV11-2 | NA | 16 | CASSPVGWLSTDTQYF
TRBV18 | NA | 15 | CASSPTDSRNTEAFF